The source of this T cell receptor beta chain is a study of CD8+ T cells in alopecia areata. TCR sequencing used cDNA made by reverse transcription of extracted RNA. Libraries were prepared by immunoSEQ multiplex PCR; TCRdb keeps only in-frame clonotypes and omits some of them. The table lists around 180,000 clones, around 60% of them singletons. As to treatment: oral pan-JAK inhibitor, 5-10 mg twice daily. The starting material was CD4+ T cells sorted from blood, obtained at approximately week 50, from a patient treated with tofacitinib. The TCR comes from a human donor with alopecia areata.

CDR3 coding DNA: TGTGCCTGGAGTTTTGGGGGGATAGGCACAGATACGCAGTATTTT. Residues: CAWSFGGIGTDTQYF. The V gene is TRBV30, the J gene TRBJ2-3; weak D call: TRBD2 (6 bases). This CDR3 spans 15 amino acids. Germline CDR1 is GTSNPN and CDR2 is SVGIG (reference sequence). Trimming pared 2 bases from V and 1 base from J, leaving 13 bases between.